The present entry profiles one T cell receptor beta chain with its context. This specimen belongs to a study of CD8 T cells in Susac syndrome. This CDR3 has 15 amino acids. V gave up 3 bases and J gave up 2 bases; unmatched junction bases: 6. Germline CDR1 reads SQVTM; CDR2 reads ANQGSEA. An amount of RNA that ranged from about 0.45 to 1 ug was reverse transcribed with random hexamers. Amplification of TCR beta CDR3 was carried out by immunoSEQ multiplex PCR, which covered 54 Vbeta and 13 Jbeta segments. MiXCR, applied by TCRdb to the immunoSEQ multiplex PCR reads, yields one record per CDR3 protein. The sample holds 85,000 to 90,000 distinct CDR3 sequences, about 93% seen once.

The sample was CD8+ T cells from PBMCs. This receptor was identified in a human donor in good health. V gene TRBV29-1 combines with J gene TRBJ2-1, with TRBD2 matching 8 bases. The CDR3 DNA sequence: TGCAGCGTTGACCCGGGGGGGTCTCCCTACAATGAGCAGTTCTTC. Protein: CSVDPGGSPYNEQFF.